Following are 32 T cell receptor beta chains from one sample sequenced in a study of cytomegalovirus exposure and HLA in healthy donors. PCR was performed using 60 Vbeta and 13 Jbeta primers. Repertoires were generated with immunoSEQ multiplex PCR, while TCRdb's copy carries only in-frame clones and drops some. The sample table includes about 160,000 clones. Sequenced: PBMCs. The receptors were gathered from a man aged 30-40 years in good health and CMV-seronegative.

The chain employs TRBV28 and TRBJ1-1, with D possibly being TRBD1 (6 bases). CDR1 is MDHEN, CDR2 SYDVKM, per germline. The CDR3 extends over 15 amino acids. Deletions cut 2 bases from V and 1 base from J, with 11 bases between. CDR3 bases: TGTGCCAGCAGTTTAGGGGGACACCAGAACACTGAAGCTTTCTTT. Its translation is CASSLGGHQNTEAFF.

The rearrangement uses TRBV14 and TRBJ1-2; a weak D match, TRBD1 (6 bases). V gave up 0 bases and J gave up 8 bases, with 16 bases separating them. The CDR3 length is 15 residues. Germline CDR1 and CDR2: SGHDN and FVKESK. The CDR3 loop reads CASSQEEGRGRGYTF. The CDR3 DNA reads as TGTGCCAGCAGCCAAGAAGAAGGGCGGGGGCGAGGCTACACCTTC.

This chain links TRBV7-2 with TRBJ2-5, with 9 positions matching TRBD2. This CDR3 is built from 16 residues. After removal of 0 bases from V and 5 bases from J, the junction contained 7 bases not matched to a gene. The germline CDR1 and CDR2 sequences are SGHTA and FQGNSA. The CDR3 is CASSLAPQREEETQYF. In nucleotides, the CDR3 is TGTGCCAGCAGCTTAGCGCCCCAGCGGGAGGAGGAGACCCAGTACTTC.

The V gene is TRBV6-5, the J gene TRBJ2-3; tentative D call: TRBD1 (5 bases). Deletions cut 6 bases from V and 2 bases from J, with 15 bases between. CDR1 and CDR2 from the germline V gene are MNHEY and SVGAGI. This CDR3 spans 15 amino acids. In nucleotides, the CDR3 is TGTGCCAGCAGCCCCTGGGGCCGAAACACAGATACGCAGTATTTT. This translates into CASSPWGRNTDTQYF.

The rearrangement uses TRBV5-1 and TRBJ2-2, with a weak D call TRBD2 (5 bases). V was shortened by 0 bases and J by 5 bases, with 5 bases between the two germline ends. The CDR3 runs 13 residues. Germline V gives CDR1 SGHRS, CDR2 YFSETQ. DNA for the CDR3: TGCGCCAGCAGCTTGGCGGGAACCGGGGAGCTGTTTTTT. The encoded protein is CASSLAGTGELFF.

The V call is TRBV14, the J call TRBJ1-2; weak D call: TRBD1 (5 bases). The CDR3 runs to 13 residues. Looked up from germline, CDR1 is SGHDN and CDR2 is FVKESK. Trimming took off 1 base at V and 7 bases at J, with 10 bases between the two ends. The CDR3 DNA reads as TGTGCCAGCAGCCAAGGGATGCAGGGTGGCTACACCTTC. Its translation: CASSQGMQGGYTF.

This chain joins TRBV5-1 and TRBJ2-3; D unresolved. Germline values: CDR1 SGHRS, CDR2 YFSETQ. The CDR3 is 11 amino acids. The V end was cut by 6 bases, the J end by 2 bases, with 4 bases between. DNA for the CDR3: TGCGCCAGCACCAACACAGATACGCAGTATTTT. Translating gives CASTNTDTQYF.

V is TRBV6-6 and J is TRBJ1-5; D is ambiguous. The germline gives CDR1 MNHNY, CDR2 SVGAGI (reference sequence). V was cut by 7 bases and J by 2 bases, with 9 bases left in between. The CDR3 runs 13 residues. CDR3 DNA sequence: TGTGCCAGCAATCAACATGGCAATCAGCCCCAGCATTTT. Amino acids: CASNQHGNQPQHF.

The chain recombines TRBV6-5 with TRBJ1-2; D not resolved. V gave up 6 bases and J gave up 5 bases, with 13 bases separating them. Germline V gene sequence: CDR1 MNHEY, CDR2 SVGAGI. CDR3 length equals 13 residues. The CDR3: CASSRQTVYGYTF. The CDR3, as DNA: TGTGCCAGCAGCCGTCAAACGGTATATGGCTACACCTTC.

The chain has TRBV6-1 and TRBJ1-1, with 11 bases identical to TRBD1. This CDR3 is built from 15 residues. Germline values: CDR1 MNHNS, CDR2 SASEGT. V lost 6 bases to trimming and J lost 2 bases; unmatched junction nucleotides: 5. The CDR3 bases are TGTGCCAGCAGAGACGGACAGGGGGCTAACACTGAAGCTTTCTTT. Protein: CASRDGQGANTEAFF.

The V and J genes are TRBV5-4 and TRBJ1-2; maybe TRBD1 (6 bases). Germline V gene data show CDR1 as SGHNT and CDR2 as YYREEE (reference sequence). Trimming removed 4 bases at V and 4 bases at J, with 11 bases between. The CDR3 length is 13 residues. For the CDR3, the DNA is TGTGCCAGCAGCCCGGACAGTGGCTATGGCTACACCTTC. This sequence encodes CASSPDSGYGYTF.

The chain combines TRBV7-9 with TRBJ2-2; TRBD1 might be the D (7 bases). CDR1 and CDR2 from the germline V gene are SEHNR and FQNEAQ (reference sequence). The ends were cut back, 5 bases at V and 1 base at J, with 20 bases in the middle. This CDR3 comprises 18 residues. The CDR3 spells CASSPRQGGRGNTGELFF. The CDR3 DNA reads TGTGCCAGCAGCCCCAGACAGGGAGGAAGGGGGAACACCGGGGAGCTGTTTTTT. The full variable domain, in which reference TRBV7-9 and TRBJ2-2 provide the parts outside the CDR3, is DTGVSQNPRHKITKRGQNVTFRCDPISEHNRLYWYRQTLGQGPEFLTYFQNEAQLEKSRLLSDRFSAERPKGSFSTLEIQRTEQGDSAMYLCASSPRQGGRGNTGELFFGEGSRLTVL.

This chain links TRBV7-9 with TRBJ1-5; tentative D call: TRBD1 (5 bases). Germline V gives CDR1 SEHNR, CDR2 FQNEAQ (reference sequence). The V end lost 6 bases, the J end lost 6 bases, and 12 bases lay between the germline ends. This CDR3 is built from 13 residues. The CDR3, as DNA: TGTGCCAGCAGTGAACAGGCAATTCAGCCCCAGCATTTT. This sequence encodes CASSEQAIQPQHF.

The rearrangement joins TRBV11-2 to TRBJ2-2, with D possibly being TRBD1 (5 bases). The ends were cut back, 5 bases at V and 5 bases at J, with 12 bases in the middle. The CDR3 runs 14 residues. Germline V lookup: CDR1 SGHAT, CDR2 FQNNGV. As DNA, the CDR3 is TGTGCCAGCAGCCGGAACGCAGGGACCGGGGAGCTGTTTTTT. Translating it yields CASSRNAGTGELFF.

The J gene is TRBJ2-5, the V gene TRBV6-1, with D perhaps matching TRBD1 (6 bases). V lost 4 bases, J lost 0 bases, and 9 bases lay in between. This CDR3 contains 14 residues. Germline V lookup: CDR1 MNHNS, CDR2 SASEGT. In nucleotides, the CDR3 is TGTGCCAGCAGTGGAGGACAGAACCAAGAGACCCAGTACTTC. Translated: CASSGGQNQETQYF.

The chain joins TRBV30 to TRBJ2-5; unclear D gene. CDR1 and CDR2 (germline): GTSNPN, SVGIG (reference sequence). Trimming took off 2 bases at V and 2 bases at J, with 6 bases between the two ends. This CDR3 has 12 residues. CDR3 sequence: CAWSIQQETQYF. The CDR3 DNA reads TGTGCCTGGAGTATCCAACAAGAGACCCAGTACTTC.

The CDR3 DNA reads TGTGCCAGCAGCTTAGCAGCTAGCATCTACGAGCAGTACTTC. This codes for CASSLAASIYEQYF. J is TRBJ2-7 and V is TRBV11-3, with D possibly matching TRBD2 (5 bases). The germline V gene encodes CDR1 SGHNT and CDR2 YENEEA. There are 14 residues in the CDR3. V was clipped by 1 base and J by 3 bases, with 10 bases between them. The variable domain in full, with the rest retrieved from reference TRBV11-3 and TRBJ2-7, is EAGVVQSPRYKIIEKKQPVAFWCNPISGHNTLYWYLQNLGQGPELLIRYENEEAVDDSQLPKDRFSAERLKGVDSTLKIQPAELGDSAVYLCASSLAASIYEQYFGPGTRLTVT.

On this clone itself: One end of the junction is discordant with germline, which a read error may explain. V gene TRBV11-2 combines with J gene TRBJ1-1, with D possibly being TRBD1 (6 bases). This CDR3 is 15 amino acids long. CDR1 is SGHAT, CDR2 FQNNGV, per germline. CDR3 in amino acids: CANSLWGTPNTEAFF. The CDR3 region has the DNA TGTGCCAACAGCTTATGGGGGACACCCAACACTGAAGCTTTCTTT.

The chain joins TRBV25-1 to TRBJ2-4; no firm D call. The V end lost 6 bases, the J end lost 6 bases, and 12 bases lay between the germline ends. Germline V gene data show CDR1 as MGHDK and CDR2 as SYGVNS. The CDR3 is 13 residues long. CDR3 nucleotide sequence: TGTGCCAGCAGCATATCGACGGGAAACATTCAGTACTTC. Translating gives CASSISTGNIQYF. The full variable domain, its missing parts supplied by reference TRBV25-1 and TRBJ2-4, is EADIYQTPRYLVIGTGKKITLECSQTMGHDKMYWYQQDPGMELHLIHYSYGVNSTEKGDLSSESTVSRIRTEHFPLTLESARPSHTSQYLCASSISTGNIQYFGAGTRLSVL.

The chain couples TRBV7-6 to TRBJ1-5; D may be TRBD1 (5 bases). V lost 0 bases, J lost 5 bases, and 5 bases lay in between. Germline V gives CDR1 SGHVS, CDR2 FNYEAQ. The CDR3 runs 13 residues. The CDR3 protein is CASSLAGDQPQHF. CDR3 in DNA: TGTGCCAGCAGCTTAGCAGGGGATCAGCCCCAGCATTTT.

CDR3 loop: CASSGTAGIGGYTF. CDR3 in DNA: TGCGCCAGCAGTGGAACCGCAGGGATTGGAGGCTACACCTTC. The chain links TRBV10-2 to TRBJ1-2; the D gene is possibly TRBD1 (5 bases). V lost 4 bases to trimming and J lost 8 bases, with 17 bases between them. The CDR3 loop spans 14 amino acids. Germline CDR1 is WSHSY and CDR2 is SAAADI.

The rearrangement links TRBV7-8 to TRBJ2-7; 7 positions match TRBD2. CDR1 is SGHVS, CDR2 FQNEAQ, per germline. The CDR3 loop spans 12 amino acids. V gave up 5 bases and J gave up 5 bases; unmatched junction bases: 3. The DNA of the CDR3 is TGTGCCAGCAGCCGGGACTACCACGAGCAGTACTTC. Amino acid sequence: CASSRDYHEQYF.

The J gene is TRBJ2-1, the V gene TRBV4-2; 15 nucleotides align to TRBD2. This CDR3 has 18 amino acids. The V and J ends lost 2 bases and 6 bases, in that order; junction bases with no gene match: 8. Looked up from germline, CDR1 is LGHNA and CDR2 is YNFKEQ. The CDR3 sequence: CASSQIPGLAGGSNEQFF. DNA for the CDR3: TGTGCCAGCAGCCAAATTCCGGGACTAGCGGGAGGCTCCAATGAGCAGTTCTTC.

The V call is TRBV6-1, the J call TRBJ2-5; 7 bases line up with TRBD2. Germline values: CDR1 MNHNS, CDR2 SASEGT. After removal of 1 base from V and 5 bases from J, the junction contained 10 bases not matched to a gene. CDR3 length: 16 residues. CDR3 nucleotide sequence: TGTGCCAGCAGTGAAGGGTGGGAGGGCGTCCAGGAGACCCAGTACTTC. Its translation: CASSEGWEGVQETQYF.

This chain joins TRBV5-6 and TRBJ2-5, with TRBD1 identical over 10 bases. The J call is in doubt because the DNA end fits TRBJ2-7 better. Germline V lookup: CDR1 SGHDT, CDR2 YYEEEE. The CDR3 consists of 15 residues. The CDR3 DNA is TGTGCCAGCAGCTTTTTCCCGACAGGGGGCAACGAGCAGTACTTC. Translation gives CASSFFPTGGNEQYF.

The genes are TRBV9 and TRBJ2-5, with D possibly TRBD1 on 6 matching bases. The J call is in doubt because the DNA end fits TRBJ2-7 better. The germline V gene encodes CDR1 SGDLS and CDR2 YYNGEE. The CDR3 loop spans 15 amino acids. DNA for the CDR3: TGTGCCAGCAGCGCCCGGGACACCAAGTCCTACGAGCAGTACTTC. Translated: CASSARDTKSYEQYF.

The chain has TRBV6-5 and TRBJ2-1; TRBD2 is a possible D gene (6 bases). Germline V gene data show CDR1 as MNHEY and CDR2 as SVGAGI. Trimming left V 6 bases short and J 0 bases short, with 12 bases between. The CDR3 consists of 15 residues. This CDR3 reads CASSQDYLSYNEQFF. The CDR3 DNA reads as TGTGCCAGCAGCCAGGACTACCTCTCCTACAATGAGCAGTTCTTC.

The V call is TRBV6-1, the J call TRBJ2-5; 7 nucleotides line up with TRBD1. The CDR3 extends over 14 amino acids. Germline CDR1 is MNHNS and CDR2 is SASEGT. V was pared by 4 bases and J by 5 bases, with 7 bases of the junction left unmatched. CDR3 sequence reads: CASSVQAGGETQYF. In DNA, the CDR3 is TGTGCCAGCAGTGTCCAGGCAGGGGGTGAGACCCAGTACTTC.

The CDR3 DNA reads TGCGCCAGCAGCTTTAGCGGGAGAACAGATACGCAGTATTTT. Amino acid sequence: CASSFSGRTDTQYF. The genes are TRBV5-1 and TRBJ2-3, with 9 bases lining up with TRBD2. The CDR3 has 14 amino acids. V gave up 2 bases and J gave up 3 bases; unmatched junction bases: 1. The germline V gene encodes CDR1 SGHRS and CDR2 YFSETQ.

V is TRBV7-9 and J is TRBJ2-1; D is possibly TRBD1 (6 bases). The V gene's germline CDR1 is SEHNR and CDR2 FQNEAQ (reference sequence). This CDR3 has 18 amino acids. The V end was cut by 8 bases, the J end by 4 bases, with 27 bases between. The CDR3 DNA reads TGTGCCAGCCTATTAGAGATCGCGGGTATCGGGACATACAATGAGCAGTTCTTC. Its translation is CASLLEIAGIGTYNEQFF. Full variable domain (missing parts from reference TRBV7-9 and TRBJ2-1): DTGVSQNPRHKITKRGQNVTFRCDPISEHNRLYWYRQTLGQGPEFLTYFQNEAQLEKSRLLSDRFSAERPKGSFSTLEIQRTEQGDSAMYLCASLLEIAGIGTYNEQFFGPGTRLTVL.

The gene calls are TRBV4-1 and TRBJ2-7, with D perhaps matching TRBD1 (5 bases). The V gene lost 1 base and the J gene lost 3 bases, with 13 bases spanning the gap. The length of the CDR3 is 15 residues. Germline V gives CDR1 MGHRA, CDR2 YSYEKL. The CDR3 reads CASSQAQGGDYEQYF. The CDR3 DNA is TGCGCCAGCAGCCAAGCTCAGGGTGGTGACTACGAGCAGTACTTC.

This sequence joins TRBV7-2 and TRBJ1-2; no firm D call. Looked up from germline, CDR1 is SGHTA and CDR2 is FQGNSA. This CDR3 comprises 11 residues. V lost 5 bases and J 3 bases, leaving 4 bases between the germline ends. CDR3 sequence reads: CASSPYYGYTF. CDR3 sequence (DNA): TGTGCCAGCAGCCCTTACTATGGCTACACCTTC.